Below, one T cell receptor beta chain is given with its context. Its antigen is not known. PCR amplification relied on 60 Vbeta primers (plus 13 Jbeta primers). Generated by immunoSEQ multiplex PCR, the TCRdb table keeps only in-frame clones and is missing some. The repertoire holds around 180,000 clones, with about 80% as singletons. The germline V gene has CDR1 SGHAT and CDR2 FQNNGV. The V end lost 4 bases, the J end lost 6 bases, and 16 bases lay between the germline ends. CDR3 length: 15 amino acids. This sample was included in a study of cytomegalovirus exposure and HLA in healthy donors. Turning to the study itself: Earlier results showed 90 million to 120 million unique TCR beta sequences derived from 150 million to 200 million T cells.

Study-wide points: Researchers counted 164 TCR beta chains as cytomegalovirus-associated. In a later analysis, TCR beta V- and J-gene trimming showed a link to a missense DCLRE1C variant.

The sequence came from a woman between 35 and 50 years old in good health and CMV-seronegative. Sequences were obtained from PBMCs. This chain uses TRBV11-2 with TRBJ2-1; D is possibly TRBD1 (6 bases). The CDR3 DNA reads TGTGCCAGCAGCTCAGAAAGGGGGATCGCCAATGAGCAGTTCTTC. Translation gives CASSSERGIANEQFF.